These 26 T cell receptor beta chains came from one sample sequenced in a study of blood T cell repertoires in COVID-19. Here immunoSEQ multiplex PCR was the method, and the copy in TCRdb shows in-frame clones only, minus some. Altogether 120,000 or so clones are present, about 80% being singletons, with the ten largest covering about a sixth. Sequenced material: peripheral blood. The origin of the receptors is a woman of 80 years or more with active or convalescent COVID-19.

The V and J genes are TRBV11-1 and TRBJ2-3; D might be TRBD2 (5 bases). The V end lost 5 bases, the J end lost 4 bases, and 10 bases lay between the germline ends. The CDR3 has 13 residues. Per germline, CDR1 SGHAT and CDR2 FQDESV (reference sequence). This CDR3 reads CASSEEEADTQYF. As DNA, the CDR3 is TGTGCCAGCAGCGAGGAGGAGGCAGATACGCAGTATTTT.

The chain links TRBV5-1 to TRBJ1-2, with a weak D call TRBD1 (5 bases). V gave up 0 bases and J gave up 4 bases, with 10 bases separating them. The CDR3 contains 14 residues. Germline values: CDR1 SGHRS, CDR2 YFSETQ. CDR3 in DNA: TGCGCCAGCAGCTTGGAAGGGGATCTCTATGGCTACACCTTC. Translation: CASSLEGDLYGYTF. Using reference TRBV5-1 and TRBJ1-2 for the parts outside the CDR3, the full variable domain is KAGVTQTPRYLIKTRGQQVTLSCSPISGHRSVSWYQQTPGQGLQFLFEYFSETQRNKGNFPGRFSGRQFSNSRSEMNVSTLELGDSALYLCASSLEGDLYGYTFGSGTRLTVV.

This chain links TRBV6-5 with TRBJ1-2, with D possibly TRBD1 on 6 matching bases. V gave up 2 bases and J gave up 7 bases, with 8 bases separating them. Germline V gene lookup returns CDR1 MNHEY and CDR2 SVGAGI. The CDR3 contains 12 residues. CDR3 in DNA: TGTGCCAGCAGTTACGCAGGGGTTGGCTACACCTTC. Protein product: CASSYAGVGYTF.

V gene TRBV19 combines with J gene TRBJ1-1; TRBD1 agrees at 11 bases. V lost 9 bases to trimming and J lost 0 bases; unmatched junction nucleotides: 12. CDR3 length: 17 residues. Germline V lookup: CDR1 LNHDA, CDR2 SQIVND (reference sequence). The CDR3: CASRRSGTGGLNTEAFF. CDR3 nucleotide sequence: TGTGCCAGCCGTAGATCCGGGACAGGGGGTCTGAACACTGAAGCTTTCTTT.

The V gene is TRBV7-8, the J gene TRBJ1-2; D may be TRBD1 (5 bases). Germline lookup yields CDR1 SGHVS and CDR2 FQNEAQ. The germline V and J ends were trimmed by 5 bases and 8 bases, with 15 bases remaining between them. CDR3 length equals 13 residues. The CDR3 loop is CASSRRGKRGYTF. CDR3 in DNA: TGTGCCAGCAGCCGACGGGGGAAAAGGGGCTACACCTTC.

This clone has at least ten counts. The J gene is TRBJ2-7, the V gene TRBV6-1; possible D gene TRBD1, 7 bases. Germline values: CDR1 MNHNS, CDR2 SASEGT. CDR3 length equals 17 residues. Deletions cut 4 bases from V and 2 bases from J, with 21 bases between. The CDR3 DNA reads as TGTGCCAGCAGTGCAGGGGGAATCGACAGGAGGGCCTACGAGCAGTACTTC. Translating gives CASSAGGIDRRAYEQYF.

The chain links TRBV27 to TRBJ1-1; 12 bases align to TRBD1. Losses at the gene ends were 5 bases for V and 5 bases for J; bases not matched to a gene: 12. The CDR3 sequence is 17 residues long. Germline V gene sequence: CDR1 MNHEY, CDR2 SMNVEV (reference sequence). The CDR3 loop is CASSHRDRGPSGTEAFF. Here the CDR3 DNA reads TGTGCCAGCAGTCACCGGGACAGGGGGCCCTCGGGGACTGAAGCTTTCTTT.

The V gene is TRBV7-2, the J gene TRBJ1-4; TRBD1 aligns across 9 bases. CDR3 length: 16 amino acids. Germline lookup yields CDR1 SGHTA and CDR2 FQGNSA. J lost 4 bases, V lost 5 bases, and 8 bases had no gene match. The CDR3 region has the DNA TGTGCCAGCAGCCTCCACCCGGGACAGGGTAATGAAAAACTGTTTTTT. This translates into CASSLHPGQGNEKLFF.

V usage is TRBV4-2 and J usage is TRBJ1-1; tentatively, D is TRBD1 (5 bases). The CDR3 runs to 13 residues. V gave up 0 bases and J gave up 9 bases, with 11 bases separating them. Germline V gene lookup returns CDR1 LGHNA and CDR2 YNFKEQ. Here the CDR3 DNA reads TGTGCCAGCAGCCAAGATTGGCAGGGAAAAGCTTTCTTT. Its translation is CASSQDWQGKAFF.

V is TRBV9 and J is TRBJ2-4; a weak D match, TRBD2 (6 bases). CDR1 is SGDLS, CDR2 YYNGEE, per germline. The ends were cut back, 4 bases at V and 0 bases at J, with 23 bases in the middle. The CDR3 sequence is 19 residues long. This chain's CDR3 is CASSFRDSTLPVAKNIQYF. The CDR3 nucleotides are TGTGCCAGCAGCTTCCGGGACTCCACTCTCCCTGTAGCCAAAAACATTCAGTACTTC.

CDR3 loop: CASSEGGSANEQFF. CDR3 in DNA: TGTGCCAGCAGTGAAGGCGGGAGCGCGAATGAGCAGTTCTTC. The chain uses TRBV2 and TRBJ2-1, with 7 bases fitting TRBD2. The CDR3 length is 14 residues. From germline, CDR1 is SNHLY and CDR2 FYNNEI. V lost 1 base and J lost 7; bases outside the gene matches: 4.

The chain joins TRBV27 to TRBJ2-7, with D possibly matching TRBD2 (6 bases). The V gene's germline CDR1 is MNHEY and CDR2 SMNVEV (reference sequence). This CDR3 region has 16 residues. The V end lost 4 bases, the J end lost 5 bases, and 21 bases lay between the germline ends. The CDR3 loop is CASSWDRWGVDNEQYF. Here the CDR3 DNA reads TGTGCCAGCAGTTGGGACCGGTGGGGGGTTGATAACGAGCAGTACTTC.

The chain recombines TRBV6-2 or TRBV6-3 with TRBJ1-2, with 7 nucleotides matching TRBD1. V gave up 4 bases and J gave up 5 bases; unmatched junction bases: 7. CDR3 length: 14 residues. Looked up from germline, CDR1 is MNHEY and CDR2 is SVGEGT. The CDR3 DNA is TGTGCCAGCAGTTTCCAGGGGGTGAGGTATGGCTACACCTTC. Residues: CASSFQGVRYGYTF.

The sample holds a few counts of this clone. The CDR3 nucleotides read TGTGCCAGTAGTACCTCGGGAGTATCCAATGAGCAGTTCTTC. Its protein product is CASSTSGVSNEQFF. The chain links TRBV19 to TRBJ2-1; TRBD2 is a possible D gene (6 bases). The CDR3 has 14 residues. Per the germline V gene, CDR1 is LNHDA and CDR2 is SQIVND (reference sequence). Between the trimmed V and J ends, which lost 4 bases and 6 bases, there was a span of 13 bases.

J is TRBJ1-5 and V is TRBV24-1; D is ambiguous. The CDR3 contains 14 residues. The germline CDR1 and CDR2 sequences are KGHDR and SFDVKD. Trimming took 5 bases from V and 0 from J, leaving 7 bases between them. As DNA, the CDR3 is TGTGCCACCAGTGCAGCGAATAGCAATCAGCCCCAGCATTTT. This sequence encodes CATSAANSNQPQHF.

CDR3 region: CASSPLRGSGRGAEQFF. The CDR3 DNA sequence: TGTGCCAGCTCACCACTTCGGGGTAGCGGGAGAGGGGCTGAGCAGTTCTTC. V is TRBV18 and J is TRBJ2-1; 9 positions agree with TRBD2. In germline, CDR1 is KGHSH, CDR2 LQKENI. The trim removed 1 base at V and 9 bases at J, leaving 13 bases unmatched. The CDR3 is 17 residues long. Based on the CDR3 plus reference TRBV18 and TRBJ2-1, the full variable domain is NAGVMQNPRHLVRRRGQEARLRCSPMKGHSHVYWYRQLPEEGLKFMVYLQKENIIDESGMPKERFSAEFPKEGPSILRIQQVVRGDSAAYFCASSPLRGSGRGAEQFFGPGTRLTVL.

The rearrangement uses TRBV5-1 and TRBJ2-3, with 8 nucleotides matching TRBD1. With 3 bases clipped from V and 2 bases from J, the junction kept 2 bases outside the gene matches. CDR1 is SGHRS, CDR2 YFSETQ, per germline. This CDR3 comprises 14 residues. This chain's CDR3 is CASSWGQATDTQYF. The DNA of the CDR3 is TGCGCCAGCAGCTGGGGACAGGCCACAGATACGCAGTATTTT. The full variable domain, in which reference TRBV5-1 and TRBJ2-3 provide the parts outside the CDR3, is KAGVTQTPRYLIKTRGQQVTLSCSPISGHRSVSWYQQTPGQGLQFLFEYFSETQRNKGNFPGRFSGRQFSNSRSEMNVSTLELGDSALYLCASSWGQATDTQYFGPGTRLTVL.

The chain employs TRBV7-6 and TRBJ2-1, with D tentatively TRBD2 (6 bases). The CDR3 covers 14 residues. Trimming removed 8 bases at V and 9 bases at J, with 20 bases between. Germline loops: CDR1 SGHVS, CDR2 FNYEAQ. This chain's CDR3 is CASRGRPGDTEQFF. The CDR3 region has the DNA TGTGCCAGCCGGGGTCGGCCGGGGGATACTGAGCAGTTCTTC.

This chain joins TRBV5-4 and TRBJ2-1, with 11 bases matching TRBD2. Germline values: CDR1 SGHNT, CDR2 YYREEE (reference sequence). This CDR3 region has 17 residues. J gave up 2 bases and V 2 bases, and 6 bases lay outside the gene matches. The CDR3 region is CASSLRILAGAYNEQFF. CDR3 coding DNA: TGTGCCAGCAGCTTACGAATACTAGCGGGAGCCTACAATGAGCAGTTCTTC.

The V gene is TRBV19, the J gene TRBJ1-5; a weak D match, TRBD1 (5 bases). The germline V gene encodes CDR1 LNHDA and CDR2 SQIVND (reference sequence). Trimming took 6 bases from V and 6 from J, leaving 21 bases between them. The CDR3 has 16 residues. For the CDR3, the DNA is TGTGCCAGTAGCACTACCCCGGCAGGGATAATTCAGCCCCAGCATTTT. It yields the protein CASSTTPAGIIQPQHF.

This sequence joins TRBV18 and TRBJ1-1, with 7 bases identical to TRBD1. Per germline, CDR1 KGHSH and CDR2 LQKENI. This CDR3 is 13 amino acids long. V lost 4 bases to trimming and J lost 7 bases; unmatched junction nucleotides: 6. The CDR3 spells CASSRTDRNEAFF. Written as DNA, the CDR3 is TGTGCCAGCTCACGAACGGACAGGAATGAAGCTTTCTTT.

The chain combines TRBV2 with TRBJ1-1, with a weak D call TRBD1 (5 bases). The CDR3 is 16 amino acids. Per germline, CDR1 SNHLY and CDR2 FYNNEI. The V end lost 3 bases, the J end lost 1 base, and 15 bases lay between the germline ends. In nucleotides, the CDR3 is TGTGCCAGCAGTGAGCTTTCAGGGAATGCGAACACTGAAGCTTTCTTT. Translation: CASSELSGNANTEAFF.

The CDR3 sequence is CASSPNSNQPQHF. The CDR3 region has the DNA TGTGCCAGCAGCCCTAACAGCAATCAGCCCCAGCATTTT. The chain carries TRBV7-9 and TRBJ1-5; no clear D gene. V was trimmed by 5 bases and J by 1 base, leaving 6 bases between them. The CDR3 spans 13 residues. CDR1 SEHNR and CDR2 FQNEAQ come from the germline V gene (reference sequence).

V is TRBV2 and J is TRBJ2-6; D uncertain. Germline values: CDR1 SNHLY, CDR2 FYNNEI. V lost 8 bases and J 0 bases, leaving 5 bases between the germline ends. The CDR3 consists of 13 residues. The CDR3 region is CASLYSGANVLTF. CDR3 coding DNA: TGTGCCAGCTTATACTCTGGGGCCAACGTCCTGACTTTC.

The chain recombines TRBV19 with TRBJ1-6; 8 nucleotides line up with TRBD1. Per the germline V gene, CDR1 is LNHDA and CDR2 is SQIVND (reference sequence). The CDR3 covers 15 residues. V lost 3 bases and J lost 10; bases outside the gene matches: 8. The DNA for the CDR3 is TGTGCCAGTAGTATGGACAGGGAGAATTGGTCACCCCTCCACTTT. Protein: CASSMDRENWSPLHF.

CDR3 sequence (DNA): TGTGCCAGCAGCTTAATGACAGGGTTAACAGATACGCAGTATTTT. Its protein product is CASSLMTGLTDTQYF. This chain links TRBV7-2 with TRBJ2-3; 7 bases are a match to TRBD1. The V and J ends lost 2 bases and 3 bases, in that order; junction bases with no gene match: 5. This CDR3 region has 15 residues. Germline values: CDR1 SGHTA, CDR2 FQGNSA.